The 2 T cell receptor beta chains below all came from one sample that was sequenced in a study of shared clonotypes between healthy human individuals. Clones were read by immunoSEQ multiplex PCR, and TCRdb kept only the in-frame ones, dropping some. This table holds about 710,000 clones, roughly two thirds found once. Material: memory CD4+ T cells sorted from blood. As for subset: CD45RA-negative fraction. Receptors were obtained from a woman aged 25 to 45 in good health.

This chain joins TRBV6-1 and TRBJ2-5; D is perhaps TRBD1 (7 bases). The germline V and J ends were trimmed by 10 bases and 4 bases, with 19 bases remaining between them. The V gene's germline CDR1 is MNHNS and CDR2 SASEGT. The CDR3 spans 14 residues. In DNA form, the CDR3 reads TGTGCCACCGAGAGGCAGGGGGGCGGAGAGACCCAGTACTTC. Translating gives CATERQGGGETQYF.

V usage is TRBV11-2 and J usage is TRBJ1-4, with D tentatively TRBD1 (6 bases). V was clipped by 5 bases and J by 7 bases, with 14 bases between them. The length of the CDR3 is 14 residues. Germline V gene lookup returns CDR1 SGHAT and CDR2 FQNNGV. The CDR3 spells CASSRGGDVEKLFF. The CDR3 nucleotides read TGTGCCAGCAGCCGAGGGGGGGATGTTGAAAAACTGTTTTTT. Full variable domain (outside the CDR3, taken from reference TRBV11-2 and TRBJ1-4): EAGVAQSPRYKIIEKRQSVAFWCNPISGHATLYWYQQILGQGPKLLIQFQNNGVVDDSQLPKDRFSAERLKGVDSTLKIQPAKLEDSAVYLCASSRGGDVEKLFFGSGTQLSVL.